This T cell receptor beta chain was captured by sequencing in a study of beta chain features in type 1 diabetes. Overall study context: Regarding age, gender and cell yields, patients proved similar to healthy donors.

TCRB transcripts that were expressed got sequenced, as all of the isolated RNA had been reverse transcribed. Sequenced by immunoSEQ multiplex PCR; TCRdb stores in-frame clones only, minus some. The sample includes about 650,000 clones, around 12% of them seen just once. CD4+ cells of the naive, central memory, regulatory and stem cell-like memory types were sorted via CD45RO/CCR7/CD25/CD127/CD95/CD27. This clone has just a few counts. Its antigen remains unknown. Germline V gives CDR1 WSHSY, CDR2 SAAADI. V gave up 6 bases and J gave up 0 bases; unmatched junction bases: 12. The CDR3 runs 17 residues. Overall study results and limits: Within each of all four CD4+ subsets, Type 1 diabetes patients had TCRB CDR3s that were moderately but significantly shorter. The influence of HLA type on TCRB rearrangement stayed undetermined. Insertion counts at VDJ junctions were lower in type 1 diabetes patients, who also showed more deletions there.

The specimen was naive CD4+ T cells from blood. This TCR was recovered from a young man with type 1 diabetes. The chain couples TRBV10-2 to TRBJ1-2; 8 positions match TRBD1. The CDR3 DNA is TGCGCCAGCAGCGACCTTCGACAGGGGCGAGCTAACTATGGCTACACCTTC. This codes for CASSDLRQGRANYGYTF.